The subject of this entry is one TCR beta chain. What it binds is unknown. These data belong to a study of cytomegalovirus exposure and HLA in healthy donors. Study-wide findings and caveats: As a later analysis showed, several of the most significant clusters appeared to be linked to common viral pathogens. Most CMV-associated TCR beta chains appeared HLA-restricted in a later analysis.

The CDR3 length is 15 residues. V was clipped by 0 bases and J by 5 bases, with 10 bases between them. CDR1 is MGHRA, CDR2 YSYEKL, per germline. With 60 Vbeta and 13 Jbeta primers, the PCR was carried out. Data came from immunoSEQ multiplex PCR; TCRdb stores just in-frame clones and leaves some out. The table lists roughly 120,000 clones, 70% to 80% of them singletons. The sequencing sample was made of PBMCs. This clonotype was sampled from a woman aged 18-29 years in good health and CMV-seropositive. This chain connects TRBV4-1 to TRBJ1-4; no reliable D call. In DNA form, the CDR3 reads TGCGCCAGCAGCCAAGACCACAGCCTAAATGAAAAACTGTTTTTT. Translation: CASSQDHSLNEKLFF.